The entry below gives a single T cell receptor (beta chain) sequence along with its context. These data originate in a study of blood T cell repertoires in COVID-19. The overall study: Collection of acute and convalescent COVID-19 samples took place in the United States, Italy and Spain. PBMCs, B-cell-depleted T cells, or T cells were the source of the cDNA or gDNA that made up the material.

Per the study methods: Reference gene primer amplification gave nucleated cell count estimates. Assay: immunoSEQ multiplex PCR; the TCRdb copy retains only in-frame clones and omits some. The D gene and trimming were derived from the DNA, and the V and J assignments and clone size from that table. The sample records 68,000 or so clones, about 74% being singletons. There are 14 residues in the CDR3. V was trimmed by 4 bases and J by 4 bases, leaving 15 bases between them. Germline V gene lookup returns CDR1 SGDLS and CDR2 YYNGEE. The sample taken for sequencing was peripheral blood. The rearrangement links TRBV9 to TRBJ2-7; D possibly corresponds to TRBD2 (6 bases). The clonotype originates from a human donor in a cohort sampled during active COVID-19. The CDR3 sequence: CASSPLDGGYEQYF. The CDR3 nucleotides are TGTGCCAGCAGCCCCCTGGACGGGGGATACGAGCAGTACTTC.